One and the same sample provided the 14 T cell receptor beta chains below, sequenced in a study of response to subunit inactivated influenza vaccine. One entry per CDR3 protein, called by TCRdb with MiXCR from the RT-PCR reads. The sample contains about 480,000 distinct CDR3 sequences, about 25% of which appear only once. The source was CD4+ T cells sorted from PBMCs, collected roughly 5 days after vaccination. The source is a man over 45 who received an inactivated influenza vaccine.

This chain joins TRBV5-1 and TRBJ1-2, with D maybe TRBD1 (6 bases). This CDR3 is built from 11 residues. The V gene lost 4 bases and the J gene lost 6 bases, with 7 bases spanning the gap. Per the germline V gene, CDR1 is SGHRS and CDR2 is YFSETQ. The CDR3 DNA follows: TGCGCCAGCAGCAACAGGGATGGCTACACCTTC. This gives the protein CASSNRDGYTF.

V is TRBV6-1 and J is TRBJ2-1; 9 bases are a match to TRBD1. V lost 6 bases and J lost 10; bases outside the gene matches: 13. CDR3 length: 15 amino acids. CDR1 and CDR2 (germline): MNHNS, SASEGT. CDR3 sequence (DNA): TGTGCCAGCAGCCCTACCGGGACAGGGAATGGGGAGCAGTTCTTC. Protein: CASSPTGTGNGEQFF.

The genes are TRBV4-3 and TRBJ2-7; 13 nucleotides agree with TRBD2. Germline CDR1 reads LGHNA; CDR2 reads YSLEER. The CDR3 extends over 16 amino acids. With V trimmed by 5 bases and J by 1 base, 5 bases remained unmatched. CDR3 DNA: TGCGCCAGCAGCGCAGGACTAGCGGGGGTTTCCTACGAGCAGTACTTC. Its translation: CASSAGLAGVSYEQYF.

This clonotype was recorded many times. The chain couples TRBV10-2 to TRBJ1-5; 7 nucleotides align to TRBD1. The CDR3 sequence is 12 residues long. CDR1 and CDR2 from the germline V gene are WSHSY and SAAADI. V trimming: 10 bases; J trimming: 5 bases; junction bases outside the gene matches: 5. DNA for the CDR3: TGCGCCACAGGGGGGGGTTATCAGCCCCAGCATTTT. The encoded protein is CATGGGYQPQHF.

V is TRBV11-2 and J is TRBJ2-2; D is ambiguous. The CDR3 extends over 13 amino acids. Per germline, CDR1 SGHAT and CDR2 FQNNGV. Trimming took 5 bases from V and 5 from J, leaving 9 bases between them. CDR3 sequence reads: CASSRGWTGELFF. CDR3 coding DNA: TGTGCCAGCAGCCGAGGTTGGACCGGGGAGCTGTTTTTT. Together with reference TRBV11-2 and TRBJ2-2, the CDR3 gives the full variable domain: EAGVAQSPRYKIIEKRQSVAFWCNPISGHATLYWYQQILGQGPKLLIQFQNNGVVDDSQLPKDRFSAERLKGVDSTLKIQPAKLEDSAVYLCASSRGWTGELFFGEGSRLTVL.

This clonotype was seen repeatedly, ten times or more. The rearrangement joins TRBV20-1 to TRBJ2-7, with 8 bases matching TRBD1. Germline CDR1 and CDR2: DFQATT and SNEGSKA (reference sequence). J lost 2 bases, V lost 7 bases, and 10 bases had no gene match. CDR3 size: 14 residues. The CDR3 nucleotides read TGCAGTGTTACCCCCGTGACAGGGGCCTACGAGCAGTACTTC. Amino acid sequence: CSVTPVTGAYEQYF.

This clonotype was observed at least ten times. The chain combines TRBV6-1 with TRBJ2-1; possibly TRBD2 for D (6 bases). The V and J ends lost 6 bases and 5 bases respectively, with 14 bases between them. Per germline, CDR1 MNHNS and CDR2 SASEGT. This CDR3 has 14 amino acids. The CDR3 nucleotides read TGTGCCAGCAGCGCGGGACGATATAACAATGAGCAGTTCTTC. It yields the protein CASSAGRYNNEQFF.

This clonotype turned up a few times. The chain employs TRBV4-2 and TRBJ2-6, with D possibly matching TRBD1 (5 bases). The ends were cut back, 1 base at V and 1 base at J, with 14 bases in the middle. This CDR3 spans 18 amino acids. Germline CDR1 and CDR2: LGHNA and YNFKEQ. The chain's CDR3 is CASSQVAGWSSGANVLTF. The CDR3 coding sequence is TGTGCCAGCAGCCAAGTCGCAGGGTGGAGTTCTGGGGCCAACGTCCTGACTTTC.

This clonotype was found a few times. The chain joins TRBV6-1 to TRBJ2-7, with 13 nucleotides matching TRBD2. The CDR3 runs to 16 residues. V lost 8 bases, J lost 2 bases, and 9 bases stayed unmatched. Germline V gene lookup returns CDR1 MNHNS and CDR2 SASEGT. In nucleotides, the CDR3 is TGTGCCAGCCGACAGGGGACTAGCGGGACCGCCTACGAGCAGTACTTC. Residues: CASRQGTSGTAYEQYF.

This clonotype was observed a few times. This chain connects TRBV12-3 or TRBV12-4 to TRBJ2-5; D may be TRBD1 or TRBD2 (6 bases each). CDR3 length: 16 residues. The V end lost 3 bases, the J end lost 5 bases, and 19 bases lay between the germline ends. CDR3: CASSFRGPASPETQYF. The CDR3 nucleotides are TGTGCCAGCAGTTTTCGGGGGCCCGCTAGTCCTGAGACCCAGTACTTC.

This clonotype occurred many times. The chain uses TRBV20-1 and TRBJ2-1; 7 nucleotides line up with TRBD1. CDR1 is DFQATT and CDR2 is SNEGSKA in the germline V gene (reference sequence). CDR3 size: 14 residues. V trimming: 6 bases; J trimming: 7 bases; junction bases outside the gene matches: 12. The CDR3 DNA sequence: TGCAGTGCCCCTAGACAGGGAAGGGTGAATGAGCAGTTCTTC. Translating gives CSAPRQGRVNEQFF.

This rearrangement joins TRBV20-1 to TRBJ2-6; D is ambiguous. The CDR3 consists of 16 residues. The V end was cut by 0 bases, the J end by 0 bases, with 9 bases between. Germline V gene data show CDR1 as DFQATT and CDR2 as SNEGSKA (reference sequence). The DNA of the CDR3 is TGCAGTGCTAGAGATTATTCCAGCTCTGGGGCCAACGTCCTGACTTTC. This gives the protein CSARDYSSSGANVLTF.

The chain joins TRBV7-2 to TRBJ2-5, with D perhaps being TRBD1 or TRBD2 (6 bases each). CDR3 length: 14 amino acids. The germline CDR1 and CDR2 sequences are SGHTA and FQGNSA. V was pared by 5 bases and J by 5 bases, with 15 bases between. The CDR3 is CASSRNGGRETQYF. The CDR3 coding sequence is TGTGCCAGCAGCCGGAATGGGGGGCGGGAGACCCAGTACTTC. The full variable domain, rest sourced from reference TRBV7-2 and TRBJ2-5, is GAGVSQSPSNKVTEKGKDVELRCDPISGHTALYWYRQSLGQGLEFLIYFQGNSAPDKSGLPSDRFSAERTGGSVSTLTIQRTQQEDSAVYLCASSRNGGRETQYFGPGTRLLVL.

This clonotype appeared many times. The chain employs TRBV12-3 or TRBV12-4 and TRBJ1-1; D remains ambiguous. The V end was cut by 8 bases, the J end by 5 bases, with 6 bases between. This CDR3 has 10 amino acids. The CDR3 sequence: CASGRTEAFF. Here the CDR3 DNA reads TGTGCCAGCGGGCGGACTGAAGCTTTCTTT.